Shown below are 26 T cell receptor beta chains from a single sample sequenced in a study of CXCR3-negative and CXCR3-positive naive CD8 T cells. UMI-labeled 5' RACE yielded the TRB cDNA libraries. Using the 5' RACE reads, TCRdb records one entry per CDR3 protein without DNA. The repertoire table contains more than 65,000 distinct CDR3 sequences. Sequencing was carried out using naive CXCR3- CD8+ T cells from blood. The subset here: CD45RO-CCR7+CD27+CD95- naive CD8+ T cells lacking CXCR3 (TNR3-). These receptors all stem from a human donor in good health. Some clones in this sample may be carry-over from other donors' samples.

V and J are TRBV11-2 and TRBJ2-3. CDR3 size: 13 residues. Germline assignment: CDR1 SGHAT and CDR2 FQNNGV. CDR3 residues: CASSLALTDTQYF.

The CDR3 protein is CASSLDGARNTGELFF. This rearrangement joins TRBV5-6 to TRBJ2-2. The germline V gene has CDR1 SGHDT and CDR2 YYEEEE. The CDR3 extends over 16 amino acids.

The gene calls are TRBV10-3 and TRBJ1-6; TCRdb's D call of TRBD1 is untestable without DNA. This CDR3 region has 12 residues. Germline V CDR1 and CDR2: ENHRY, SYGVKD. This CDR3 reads CAIKQENSPLHF.

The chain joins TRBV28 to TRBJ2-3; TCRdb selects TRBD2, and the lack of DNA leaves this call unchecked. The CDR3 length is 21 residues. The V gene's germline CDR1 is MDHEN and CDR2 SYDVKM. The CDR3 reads CASSPPSGLAEAWVSTDTQYF.

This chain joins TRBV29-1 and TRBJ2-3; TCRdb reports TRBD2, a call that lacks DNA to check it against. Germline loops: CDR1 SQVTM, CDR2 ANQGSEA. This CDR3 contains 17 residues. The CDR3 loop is CSVEPLGLAGSTDTQYF.

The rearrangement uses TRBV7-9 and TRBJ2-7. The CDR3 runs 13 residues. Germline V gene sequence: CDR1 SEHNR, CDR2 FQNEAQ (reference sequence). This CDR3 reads CASSAPVRDEQYF.

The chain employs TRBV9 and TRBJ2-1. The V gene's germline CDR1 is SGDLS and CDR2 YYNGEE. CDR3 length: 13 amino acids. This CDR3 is CASSVDWTDEQFF.

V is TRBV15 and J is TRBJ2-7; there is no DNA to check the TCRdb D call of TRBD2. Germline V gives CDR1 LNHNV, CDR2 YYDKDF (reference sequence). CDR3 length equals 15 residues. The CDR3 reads CATSMSRALSYEQYF.

CDR3 protein: CSARLASYNEQFF. The chain couples TRBV29-1 to TRBJ2-1; TCRdb picks TRBD2, but there is no DNA to check that call. Germline loops: CDR1 SQVTM, CDR2 ANQGSEA. The CDR3 spans 13 residues.

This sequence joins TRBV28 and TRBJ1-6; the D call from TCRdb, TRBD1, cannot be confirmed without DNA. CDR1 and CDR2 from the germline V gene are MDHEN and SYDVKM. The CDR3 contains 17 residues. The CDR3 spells CASSFAVGAPPNSPLHF.

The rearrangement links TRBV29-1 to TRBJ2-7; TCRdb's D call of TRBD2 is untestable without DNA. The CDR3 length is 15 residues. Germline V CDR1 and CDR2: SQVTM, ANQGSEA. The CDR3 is CSVVPASGLSYEQYF.

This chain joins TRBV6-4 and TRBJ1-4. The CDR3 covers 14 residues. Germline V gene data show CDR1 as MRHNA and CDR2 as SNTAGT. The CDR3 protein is CASSDSNEPEKLFF.

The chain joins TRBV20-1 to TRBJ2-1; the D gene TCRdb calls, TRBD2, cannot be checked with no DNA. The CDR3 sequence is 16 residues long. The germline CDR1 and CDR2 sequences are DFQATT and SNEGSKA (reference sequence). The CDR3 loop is CSARETAGSSYNEQFF.

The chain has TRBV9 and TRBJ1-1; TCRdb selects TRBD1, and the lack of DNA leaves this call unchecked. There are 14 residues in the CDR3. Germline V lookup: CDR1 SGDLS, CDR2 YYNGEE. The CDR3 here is CASSLGTGNTEAFF.

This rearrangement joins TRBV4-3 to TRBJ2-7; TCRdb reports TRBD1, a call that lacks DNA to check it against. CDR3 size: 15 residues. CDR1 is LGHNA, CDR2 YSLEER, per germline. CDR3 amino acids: CVSSQETGVGYEQYF.

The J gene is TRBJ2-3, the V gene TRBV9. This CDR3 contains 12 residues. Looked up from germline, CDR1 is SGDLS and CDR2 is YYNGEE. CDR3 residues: CASSVTADTQYF.

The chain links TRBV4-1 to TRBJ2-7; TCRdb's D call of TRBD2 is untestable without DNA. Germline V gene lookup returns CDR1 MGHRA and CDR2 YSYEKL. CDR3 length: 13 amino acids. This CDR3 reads CASSQVGDYEQYF.

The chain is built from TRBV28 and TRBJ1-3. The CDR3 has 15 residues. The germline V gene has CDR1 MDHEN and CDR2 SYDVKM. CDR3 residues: CASSLGRYSGNTIYF.

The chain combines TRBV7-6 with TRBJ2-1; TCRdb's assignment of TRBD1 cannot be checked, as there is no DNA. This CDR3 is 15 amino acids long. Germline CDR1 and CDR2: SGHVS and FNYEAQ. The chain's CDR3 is CASSQGPIYYNEQFF.

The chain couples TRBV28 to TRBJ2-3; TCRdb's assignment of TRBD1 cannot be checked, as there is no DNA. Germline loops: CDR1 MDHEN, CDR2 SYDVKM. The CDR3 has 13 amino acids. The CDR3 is CASGTGSTDTQYF.

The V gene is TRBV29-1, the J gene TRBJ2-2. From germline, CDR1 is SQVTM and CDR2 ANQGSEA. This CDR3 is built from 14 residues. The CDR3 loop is CSVDERLNTGELFF.

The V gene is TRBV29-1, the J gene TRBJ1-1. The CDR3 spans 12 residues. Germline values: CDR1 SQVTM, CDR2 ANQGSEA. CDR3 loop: CSVEVLQVQAFF.

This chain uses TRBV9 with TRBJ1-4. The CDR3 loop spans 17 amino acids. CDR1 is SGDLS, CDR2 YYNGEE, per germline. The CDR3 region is CASSVNIAGDHEEKLFF. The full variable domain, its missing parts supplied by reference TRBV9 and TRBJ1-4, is DSGVTQTPKHLITATGQRVTLRCSPRSGDLSVYWYQQSLDQGLQFLIQYYNGEERAKGNILERFSAQQFPDLHSELNLSSLELGDSALYFCASSVNIAGDHEEKLFFGSGTQLSVL.

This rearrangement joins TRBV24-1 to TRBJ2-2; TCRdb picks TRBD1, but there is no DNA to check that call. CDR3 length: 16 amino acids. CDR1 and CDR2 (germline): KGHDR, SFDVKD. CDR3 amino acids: CATRNRTGANTGELFF.

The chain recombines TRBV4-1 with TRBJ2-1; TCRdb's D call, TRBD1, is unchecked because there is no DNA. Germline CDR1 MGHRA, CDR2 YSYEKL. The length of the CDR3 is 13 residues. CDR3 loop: CASSRTDRAEQFF.

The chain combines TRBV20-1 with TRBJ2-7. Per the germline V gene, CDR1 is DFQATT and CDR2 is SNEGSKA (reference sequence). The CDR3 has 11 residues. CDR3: CSARDSYEQYF.